This TCR beta chain was retrieved from a study of cytomegalovirus exposure and HLA in healthy donors. Whole-study results and caveats: First-cohort TCR clusters were later found to tend to co-occur in the 120 validation repertoires. While the bulk of TCR sequences proved rare, some public TCRs turned up in many donors.

Libraries were prepared by immunoSEQ multiplex PCR; TCRdb keeps only in-frame clonotypes and omits some of them. This table has about 110,000 clones, approximately 85% appearing once. As concerns this clone: Its antigen is as yet unknown.

This CDR3 has 13 residues. Trimming took off 5 bases at V and 5 bases at J, with 13 bases between the two ends. Germline V CDR1 and CDR2: SEHNR, FQNEAQ (reference sequence). The specimen was PBMCs. This chain links TRBV7-9 with TRBJ2-7; the D is unclear. The sequence was obtained from a woman under 30 in good health and CMV-seronegative. CDR3 amino acids: CASSQRPSDEQYF. The CDR3 DNA reads TGTGCCAGCAGCCAACGCCCCTCGGACGAGCAGTACTTC. The full variable domain, with the rest looked up from reference TRBV7-9 and TRBJ2-7, is DTGVSQNPRHKITKRGQNVTFRCDPISEHNRLYWYRQTLGQGPEFLTYFQNEAQLEKSRLLSDRFSAERPKGSFSTLEIQRTEQGDSAMYLCASSQRPSDEQYFGPGTRLTVT.